A selection of T cell receptor beta chains follows, all from one sample in a study of T cell changes during pregnancy in multiple sclerosis. Clones were sequenced by immunoSEQ multiplex PCR, and TCRdb holds only the in-frame ones, with some missing. The sample gives roughly 100,000 clones, 91% of which show up once; 1.5% to 2% is in the top ten. The sample in question was peripheral blood, obtained after pregnancy. The source of these receptors is a female donor in good health, enrolled as a control in a pregnancy study. Both conserved end residues are part of each CDR3. A D gene is named only where the DNA matches it firmly. Not all rows give a size; the values are once, few, many and, for expanded clones, a class.

CASSLRPAGADEQFF,TGCGCCAGCAGCTTGCGGCCAGCGGGGGCCGATGAGCAGTTCTTC,TRBD2,TRBV5-1,NA,TRBJ2-1
CASSFPHSGANVLTF,TGCGCCAGCAGCTTTCCCCACTCTGGGGCCAACGTCCTGACTTTC,NA,TRBV5-1,NA,TRBJ2-6
CASSRQGSYNSPLHF,TGTGCCAGCAGTCGACAGGGGTCCTATAATTCACCCCTCCACTTT,TRBD1,TRBV27,few,TRBJ1-6
CSVEIPGSSYEQYF,TGCAGCGTTGAGATCCCGGGAAGCTCCTACGAGCAGTACTTC,NA,TRBV29-1,NA,TRBJ2-7
CASSPDRDRVKIPYFYEQYF,TGCGCCAGCAGCCCGGACCGGGACAGGGTAAAAATCCCCTACTTCTACGAGCAGTACTTC,TRBD1,TRBV5-1,NA,TRBJ2-7
CAWSAHGDSPLHF,TGTGCCTGGAGTGCCCACGGGGATTCACCCCTCCACTTT,NA,TRBV30,once,TRBJ1-6
CASSQDQSPYNEQFF,TGCGCCAGCAGCCAAGATCAGTCACCCTACAATGAGCAGTTCTTC,NA,TRBV4-3,NA,TRBJ2-1
CASSDRDRGSPQHF,TGTGCCAGCAGCGACCGGGACAGGGGATCGCCCCAGCATTTT,TRBD1,TRBV6-1,NA,TRBJ1-5
CASRGGGSTDTQYF,TGTGCCAGCAGGGGAGGAGGGAGCACAGATACGCAGTATTTT,NA,TRBV6-1,NA,TRBJ2-3
CASSHRQGSAPDTF,TGCGCCAGCAGCCACCGACAGGGATCGGCCCCTGACACCTTC,TRBD1,TRBV4-1,NA,TRBJ1-2
CASSQPGRKQGSGNTIYF,TGCGCCAGCAGCCAACCGGGACGAAAACAGGGCTCTGGAAACACCATATATTTT,NA,TRBV4-1,NA,TRBJ1-3
CATDDSRINYGYTF,TGTGCCACGGATGACAGCCGCATCAACTATGGCTACACCTTC,NA,TRBV10-3,NA,TRBJ1-2
CASSQSRDISGNTIYF,TGTGCCAGCAGCCAGTCCCGGGACATATCTGGAAACACCATATATTTT,NA,TRBV4-2,NA,TRBJ1-3
CASSPAAYEQYF,TGTGCCAGCAGCCCCGCGGCCTACGAGCAGTACTTC,NA,TRBV6-5,NA,TRBJ2-7
CASSPGKGMREQYF,TGTGCCAGCAGCCCGGGTAAGGGGATGCGCGAGCAGTACTTC,NA,TRBV27,once,TRBJ2-7
CASSQHNRGDGYTF,TGCGCCAGCAGCCAACATAACAGGGGAGATGGCTACACCTTC,TRBD1,TRBV4-3,medium-sized,TRBJ1-2
CASSLERGRTDTQYF,TGTGCCAGCAGCTTGGAGCGGGGCCGCACAGATACGCAGTATTTT,TRBD2,TRBV5-4,NA,TRBJ2-3
CASSAGGATDTQYF,TGTGCCAGCAGTGCGGGGGGGGCAACAGATACGCAGTATTTT,TRBD2,TRBV6-4,NA,TRBJ2-3
CASSLALAGGLTEAFF,TGTGCCAGCAGCTTAGCTTTGGCAGGGGGCTTAACTGAAGCTTTCTTT,TRBD1,TRBV7-8,NA,TRBJ1-1
CASSLRAGGNTDTQYF,TGTGCCAGCAGCTTACGAGCGGGGGGCAACACAGATACGCAGTATTTT,TRBD2,TRBV13,NA,TRBJ2-3
CASSLKGGGNQPQHF,TGTGCCAGTAGCCTTAAAGGGGGAGGGAATCAGCCCCAGCATTTT,NA,TRBV19,NA,TRBJ1-5
CASQSGANVLTF,TGTGCCAGTCAATCTGGGGCCAACGTCCTGACTTTC,NA,TRBV28,NA,TRBJ2-6
CASSAQGARNSPLHF,TGTGCCAGCAGTGCACAGGGGGCGAGAAATTCACCCCTCCACTTT,TRBD1,TRBV6-1,NA,TRBJ1-6
CATGQIWNSPLHF,TGTGCCACAGGACAGATTTGGAATTCACCCCTCCACTTT,NA,TRBV7-2,NA,TRBJ1-6
CATKLQGRDYEQYF,TGTGCCACCAAACTCCAGGGGAGGGACTACGAGCAGTACTTC,NA,TRBV10-3,NA,TRBJ2-7
CASSLSGGARETQYF,TGTGCCAGCAGCTTATCGGGGGGGGCCCGAGAGACCCAGTACTTC,TRBD2,TRBV7-3,NA,TRBJ2-5
CASILPGQGRGYGNQPQHF,TGTGCCAGCATCCTACCGGGACAGGGCAGGGGTTATGGCAATCAGCCCCAGCATTTT,NA,TRBV21-1,NA,TRBJ1-5
CASSRTSGAYEQYF,TGTGCCAGCAGCCGGACTAGCGGGGCCTACGAGCAGTACTTC,TRBD2,TRBV27,NA,TRBJ2-7
CATLVAGVEYF,TGTGCCACCCTTGTAGCGGGGGTGGAGTACTTC,TRBD2,TRBV28,NA,TRBJ2-7
CASSVPGNTIYF,TGTGCCAGCAGCGTCCCGGGAAACACCATATATTTT,NA,TRBV2,few,TRBJ1-3
CASSLVGTSEAQYF,TGTGCCAGCAGCTTGGTCGGGACTAGCGAGGCCCAGTACTTC,TRBD2,TRBV5-5,NA,TRBJ2-5
CASSLTPRTRNQETQYF,TGTGCCAGCAGCTTAACCCCACGTACACGAAACCAAGAGACCCAGTACTTC,NA,TRBV7-8,NA,TRBJ2-5
CASSRDRADTQYF,TGTGCCAGCAGCCGGGACAGGGCAGATACGCAGTATTTT,TRBD1,TRBV9,NA,TRBJ2-3
CASSAGTGNNEQFF,TGTGCCAGCAGCGCCGGGACAGGGAACAATGAGCAGTTCTTC,TRBD1,TRBV6-4,NA,TRBJ2-1
CAWSPGQRYGYTF,TGTGCCTGGTCCCCGGGACAAAGGTATGGCTACACCTTC,NA,TRBV30,NA,TRBJ1-2
CASRHGQFYEQYF,TGCGCCAGCAGACATGGACAGTTTTACGAGCAGTACTTC,NA,TRBV5-1,NA,TRBJ2-7
CASTVEAFF,TGTGCCAGCACTGTTGAAGCTTTCTTT,NA,TRBV2,NA,TRBJ1-1
CASSSGGVTQGETQYF,TGCGCCAGCAGCTCCGGGGGGGTGACCCAGGGAGAGACCCAGTACTTC,TRBD2,TRBV5-1,NA,TRBJ2-5
CASSLDPTAPTDTQYF,TGTGCCAGCAGCTTAGACCCTACAGCCCCCACAGATACGCAGTATTTT,NA,TRBV11-3,NA,TRBJ2-3
CSVVGLSGNTIYF,TGCAGCGTTGTTGGGCTCTCTGGAAACACCATATATTTT,NA,TRBV29-1,once,TRBJ1-3
CASSILGEVAKNIQYF,TGTGCCAGCAGCATTCTCGGGGAGGTAGCCAAAAACATTCAGTACTTC,NA,TRBV7-9,NA,TRBJ2-4
CASSSWGGRTGELFF,TGTGCCAGCAGTTCCTGGGGGGGACGTACCGGGGAGCTGTTTTTT,TRBD2,TRBV6-1,NA,TRBJ2-2
CASSLAAGGINEQFF,TGTGCTAGCAGCTTAGCGGCGGGGGGGATCAATGAGCAGTTCTTC,TRBD2,TRBV7-7,NA,TRBJ2-1
CASSLSASGGPQFF,TGTGCCAGCAGCTTATCGGCTAGCGGGGGACCACAGTTCTTC,TRBD2,TRBV11-2,NA,TRBJ2-1
CASRHTAGTDYGYTF,TGTGCCAGCAGACACACCGCCGGGACAGACTATGGCTACACCTTC,TRBD1,TRBV6-6,NA,TRBJ1-2
CASSHKTGSNSPLHF,TGTGCCAGCAGCCATAAGACGGGGTCGAATTCACCCCTCCACTTT,NA,TRBV6-5,NA,TRBJ1-6
CATSPGDTQYF,TGTGCCACCAGCCCAGGGGATACGCAGTATTTT,NA,TRBV15,NA,TRBJ2-3
CASSRKRGGTDTQYF,TGTGCCAGCAGCCGAAAGCGGGGGGGCACAGATACGCAGTATTTT,TRBD2,TRBV6-5,NA,TRBJ2-3
CASSQGRQLNYGYTF,TGCGCCAGCAGCCAAGGCAGGCAACTTAACTATGGCTACACCTTC,NA,TRBV4-3,NA,TRBJ1-2
CASIQTGASYEQYF,TGTGCCAGCATACAGACAGGGGCCTCCTACGAGCAGTACTTC,TRBD1,TRBV28,NA,TRBJ2-7
CASSMTGPNQPQHF,TGTGCCAGCAGCATGACAGGGCCCAATCAGCCCCAGCATTTT,TRBD1,TRBV7-2,once,TRBJ1-5